One sample yielded the 24 T cell receptor beta chains listed below, sequenced in a study of cytomegalovirus exposure and HLA in healthy donors. Amplification used 60 Vbeta primers and 13 Jbeta primers. Using immunoSEQ multiplex PCR, the repertoire was profiled, and TCRdb retains in-frame clones only, with some absent. Seen here are 200,000 or so clones, roughly four fifths observed once, and the top ten hold approximately 0.092%. Sequences were obtained from PBMCs. These TCRs come from a boy aged 2 to 9 in good health and CMV-seronegative.

The V and J genes are TRBV9 and TRBJ1-2, with 7 nucleotides matching TRBD1. The CDR3 is 14 amino acids. The germline CDR1 and CDR2 sequences are SGDLS and YYNGEE. V dropped 3 bases and J dropped 3; count of bases not matched to a gene: 5. For the CDR3, the DNA is TGTGCCAGCAGCGGGTCGGGACAGCACTATGGCTACACCTTC. This translates into CASSGSGQHYGYTF.

Comment on this clone: One end of the junction is discordant with germline, which a read error may explain. This chain connects TRBV7-7 to TRBJ2-1, with TRBD2 matching 7 bases. Germline CDR1 reads SSHAT; CDR2 reads FNYEAQ (reference sequence). This CDR3 region has 14 residues. In nucleotides, the CDR3 is TGTGCTAGCAGCCCCCACAAGGGAGGGACTGCCGAGTTCTTC. As protein: CASSPHKGGTAEFF.

The chain links TRBV7-9 to TRBJ1-2, with D maybe TRBD1 (5 bases). V shed 0 bases and J shed 8 bases, with 16 bases lying between them. This CDR3 contains 15 residues. Germline CDR1 is SEHNR and CDR2 is FQNEAQ (reference sequence). This CDR3 reads CASSLALGLTIGYTF. The CDR3 DNA reads as TGTGCCAGCAGCTTAGCCCTGGGACTGACTATCGGCTACACCTTC.

The rearrangement links TRBV20-1 to TRBJ1-2; no definite D call. V gave up 2 bases and J gave up 1 base, with 2 bases separating them. The CDR3 covers 11 residues. Germline assignment: CDR1 DFQATT and CDR2 SNEGSKA (reference sequence). The CDR3: CSARRNYGYTF. The CDR3 coding sequence is TGCAGTGCTAGACGTAACTATGGCTACACCTTC.

The genes are TRBV7-2 and TRBJ2-2, with TRBD2 matching 7 bases. The CDR3 has 14 residues. CDR1 and CDR2 from the germline V gene are SGHTA and FQGNSA. V lost 3 bases and J lost 5; bases outside the gene matches: 3. CDR3 bases: TGTGCCAGCAGCTTCCGGCGGGGGACCGGGGAGCTGTTTTTT. It translates to CASSFRRGTGELFF.

In the case of this clone: The sample carries other DNA sequences with the same CDR3. The chain links TRBV7-2 to TRBJ2-1; D remains unclear. Germline V gives CDR1 SGHTA, CDR2 FQGNSA. The CDR3 contains 11 residues. V lost 5 bases to trimming and J lost 4 bases, with 3 bases between them. The CDR3 protein is CASSPYNEQFF. CDR3 sequence (DNA): TGTGCCAGCAGCCCATACAATGAGCAGTTCTTC.

CDR3 amino acids: CASSPGSQPQHF. In nucleotides, the CDR3 is TGTGCCAGCAGCCCCGGGTCCCAGCCCCAGCATTTT. The chain uses TRBV7-2 and TRBJ1-5; D remains ambiguous. The CDR3 covers 12 residues. Trimming stripped 5 bases from V and 7 bases from J, with 9 bases between. From germline, CDR1 is SGHTA and CDR2 FQGNSA. The whole variable domain, remainder taken from reference TRBV7-2 and TRBJ1-5, is GAGVSQSPSNKVTEKGKDVELRCDPISGHTALYWYRQSLGQGLEFLIYFQGNSAPDKSGLPSDRFSAERTGGSVSTLTIQRTQQEDSAVYLCASSPGSQPQHFGDGTRLSIL.

This clone was detected once. The genes are TRBV10-3 and TRBJ2-7; D gene uncertain. The CDR3 length is 13 residues. Germline loops: CDR1 ENHRY, CDR2 SYGVKD. Trimming removed 0 bases at V and 3 bases at J, with 6 bases between. In DNA form, the CDR3 reads TGTGCCATCAGTGAGTCGACTTACTACGAGCAGTACTTC. As protein: CAISESTYYEQYF.

The V call is TRBV5-4, the J call TRBJ2-7; D unresolved. This CDR3 is 13 amino acids long. The germline V gene has CDR1 SGHNT and CDR2 YYREEE (reference sequence). The V end was cut by 0 bases, the J end by 4 bases, with 8 bases between. CDR3 bases: TGTGCCAGCAGCTTGGGTCAGAAATACGAGCAGTACTTC. Translating gives CASSLGQKYEQYF.

This clone was recorded only once. This chain connects TRBV7-2 to TRBJ2-3; 7 bases map to TRBD2. CDR1 and CDR2 from the germline V gene are SGHTA and FQGNSA. The V and J ends lost 9 bases and 2 bases, in that order; junction bases with no gene match: 8. This CDR3 is built from 14 residues. CDR3 DNA sequence: TGTGCCAGGTACCAACGGGGGGTCACAGATACGCAGTATTTT. Its translation: CARYQRGVTDTQYF.

The chain links TRBV15 to TRBJ2-3, with TRBD1 as a possible D gene (6 bases). CDR3 size: 16 residues. The germline V gene has CDR1 LNHNV and CDR2 YYDKDF (reference sequence). The V and J ends lost 5 bases and 0 bases respectively, with 15 bases between them. The CDR3 DNA reads as TGTGCCACCAGCGGAACACAGGGTGGGAGCACAGATACGCAGTATTTT. This sequence encodes CATSGTQGGSTDTQYF.

In its sample, this clone was seen a few times. V gene TRBV6-5 combines with J gene TRBJ1-5; D is unresolved. Germline V lookup: CDR1 MNHEY, CDR2 SVGAGI. V was cut by 6 bases and J by 6 bases, with 6 bases left in between. The CDR3 length is 11 residues. CDR3 amino acids: CASSLGQPQHF. The CDR3 DNA reads TGTGCCAGCAGCCTCGGTCAGCCCCAGCATTTT.

This clone was seen only once. The V call is TRBV11-3, the J call TRBJ1-1; D remains unclear. V lost 4 bases and J 5 bases, leaving 8 bases between the germline ends. The CDR3 covers 12 residues. Germline-derived CDR1 and CDR2 are SGHNT and YENEEA. CDR3: CASSSSSTEAFF. The CDR3 DNA is TGTGCCAGCAGCTCCTCCTCGACTGAAGCTTTCTTT.

This clone turned up a few times. The genes are TRBV5-4 and TRBJ1-2; no firm D call. V shed 4 bases and J shed 4 bases, with 23 bases lying between them. Germline CDR1 is SGHNT and CDR2 is YYREEE (reference sequence). The CDR3 totals 17 residues. The CDR3 region has the DNA TGTGCCAGCAGCCCTGGAAGATTCGGGGAGGCGGGCTATGGCTACACCTTC. Amino acid sequence: CASSPGRFGEAGYGYTF. The full variable domain, its missing parts supplied by reference TRBV5-4 and TRBJ1-2, is ETGVTQSPTHLIKTRGQQVTLRCSSQSGHNTVSWYQQALGQGPQFIFQYYREEENGRGNFPPRFSGLQFPNYSSELNVNALELDDSALYLCASSPGRFGEAGYGYTFGSGTRLTVV.

The chain joins TRBV7-8 to TRBJ1-1, with 9 bases fitting TRBD1. V lost 0 bases to trimming and J lost 1 base; unmatched junction nucleotides: 3. CDR1 is SGHVS, CDR2 FQNEAQ, per germline. This CDR3 contains 16 residues. CDR3 coding DNA: TGTGCCAGCAGCTTAGCAGGGACAGGGAGGAACACTGAAGCTTTCTTT. Its protein is CASSLAGTGRNTEAFF.

The table lists this clone with a count of one. The chain uses TRBV5-8 and TRBJ2-3; 7 nucleotides match TRBD2. CDR1 is SGHTS and CDR2 is YDEGEE in the germline V gene. This CDR3 region has 14 residues. Trimming removed 4 bases from V and 0 bases from J; junction bases left unmatched: 2. The CDR3 DNA reads TGTGCCAGCAGCAGCGGGGACAGCACAGATACGCAGTATTTT. Encoded protein: CASSSGDSTDTQYF.

This chain links TRBV25-1 with TRBJ2-7, with D tentatively TRBD2 (5 bases). CDR1 and CDR2 from the germline V gene are MGHDK and SYGVNS. V shed 1 base and J shed 5 bases, with 15 bases lying between them. The CDR3 length is 15 residues. CDR3 DNA sequence: TGTGCCAGCAGTGAATCGGGAACCATTGAACACGAGCAGTACTTC. Encoded protein: CASSESGTIEHEQYF.

The chain has TRBV20-1 and TRBJ1-2; a possible D gene is TRBD1 (5 bases). The CDR3 loop spans 10 amino acids. V shed 3 bases and J shed 8 bases, with 7 bases lying between them. Germline assignment: CDR1 DFQATT and CDR2 SNEGSKA (reference sequence). Here the CDR3 reads CSASGAGYTF. The DNA of the CDR3 is TGCAGTGCTAGTGGGGCGGGCTACACCTTC.

The rearrangement uses TRBV6-1 and TRBJ2-5, with 9 bases that match TRBD1. The CDR3 consists of 14 residues. Trimming cost V 4 bases and J 1 base; bases outside gene matches: 1. Germline V gene data show CDR1 as MNHNS and CDR2 as SASEGT. The CDR3 region is CASSVQGAQETQYF. The CDR3 DNA sequence: TGTGCCAGCAGTGTACAGGGGGCCCAAGAGACCCAGTACTTC.

The chain joins TRBV6-1 to TRBJ1-2; 8 nucleotides agree with TRBD1. The germline V gene has CDR1 MNHNS and CDR2 SASEGT. This CDR3 is 13 amino acids long. The V and J ends lost 7 bases and 4 bases, in that order; junction bases with no gene match: 5. CDR3 nucleotides: TGTGCCAGCATTAGGGACAGGCTCTATGGCTACACCTTC. It translates to CASIRDRLYGYTF.

The table lists this clone with a count of one. The V call is TRBV7-9, the J call TRBJ1-1, with D perhaps TRBD1 (6 bases). V was trimmed by 3 bases and J by 1 base, leaving 12 bases between them. The CDR3 is made up of 15 amino acids. Per germline, CDR1 SEHNR and CDR2 FQNEAQ (reference sequence). CDR3 loop: CASSFQPTGNTEAFF. The CDR3 bases are TGTGCCAGCAGCTTCCAACCGACAGGGAACACTGAAGCTTTCTTT.

V usage is TRBV7-9 and J usage is TRBJ2-1, with 8 bases that match TRBD1. CDR3 length equals 14 residues. The germline V gene has CDR1 SEHNR and CDR2 FQNEAQ (reference sequence). V shed 6 bases, J shed 7 bases, and the junction held 8 bases outside the gene matches. In nucleotides, the CDR3 is TGTGCCAGCAGAGGACAGGGAAACGATAATGAGCAGTTCTTC. This encodes CASRGQGNDNEQFF.

The gene calls are TRBV6-6 and TRBJ2-7, with a weak D call TRBD2 (5 bases). Germline CDR1 MNHNY, CDR2 SVGAGI (reference sequence). The CDR3 spans 14 residues. Trimming took off 2 bases at V and 3 bases at J, with 11 bases between the two ends. Here the CDR3 DNA reads TGTGCCAGCAGTTACGTGGGGAGTAACTACGAGCAGTACTTC. Its translation is CASSYVGSNYEQYF.

V gene TRBV5-6 combines with J gene TRBJ1-2, with 9 bases that match TRBD1. J lost 12 bases, V lost 4 bases, and 13 bases had no gene match. The CDR3 runs to 14 residues. Per germline, CDR1 SGHDT and CDR2 YYEEEE. This CDR3 reads CASSVGIPGQGNTF. The CDR3 DNA reads as TGTGCCAGCAGCGTAGGAATTCCAGGACAGGGGAACACCTTC.